The source of this T cell receptor (beta chain) is a study of blood T cell repertoires in COVID-19. Study summary: Acute and convalescent COVID-19 specimens originated in the United States, Italy and Spain. Sources were T cells, B-cell-depleted T cells, or PBMCs; the material itself was cDNA or gDNA.

Generated by immunoSEQ multiplex PCR, the TCRdb table keeps only in-frame clones and is missing some. The table has more than 95,000 clones, 85% seen once. V shed 5 bases and J 4 bases; nucleotides not matched to a gene: 6. The CDR3 loop spans 15 amino acids. CDR1 and CDR2 (germline): KGHDR, SFDVKD. This sequence was found in a man older than 75 with active or convalescent COVID-19. Material for sequencing was peripheral blood. J is TRBJ1-3 and V is TRBV24-1; 8 nucleotides agree with TRBD1. The DNA of the CDR3 is TGTGCCACCAGTGCGGCAGGGGGCTTCGGAAACACCATATATTTT. Its protein product is CATSAAGGFGNTIYF.